The next 11 T cell receptor beta chains were all read from a single sample in a study of shared clonotypes between healthy human individuals. Assay: immunoSEQ multiplex PCR; the TCRdb copy retains only in-frame clones and omits some. The sample lists over a million clones, approximately 70% seen once, with about 1.5% in the top ten. The specimen sequenced was memory CD4+ T cells sorted from blood. Subset noted: CD45RA-negative fraction. These TCRs come from a man younger than 35 in good health.

The V gene is TRBV14, the J gene TRBJ2-5; D is ambiguous. V lost 4 bases and J lost 5, with 14 bases in between. The CDR3 spans 14 residues. Germline values: CDR1 SGHDN, CDR2 FVKESK. The DNA for the CDR3 is TGTGCCAGCAGCCCCTACGAGTTTAGCGAGACCCAGTACTTC. Translated: CASSPYEFSETQYF.

The CDR3 loop reads CASSGTRQGAAEAFF. The CDR3 DNA reads TGTGCCAGCAGTGGCACTAGACAGGGGGCCGCTGAAGCTTTCTTT. The chain employs TRBV6-1 and TRBJ1-1, with 10 bases that match TRBD1. The junction had 8 bases not matched to a gene; V was cut back by 4 bases and J by 6 bases. The CDR3 contains 15 residues. Germline lookup yields CDR1 MNHNS and CDR2 SASEGT.

The chain is built from TRBV30 and TRBJ1-4, with a possible D match to TRBD1 (6 bases). V lost 0 bases, J lost 8 bases, and 22 bases lay in between. This CDR3 has 17 residues. Germline V gene data show CDR1 as GTSNPN and CDR2 as SVGIG (reference sequence). CDR3 nucleotides: TGTGCCTGGAGTGTTCGGGGGACACCCCGGATCGGGGAAAAACTGTTTTTT. Translating it yields CAWSVRGTPRIGEKLFF.

Worth noting for this clone: Other DNA sequences within the sample encode an identical CDR3. The chain carries TRBV10-3 and TRBJ2-2; weak D call: TRBD2 (5 bases). CDR1 ENHRY and CDR2 SYGVKD come from the germline V gene. There are 12 residues in the CDR3. Trimming removed 4 bases at V and 5 bases at J, with 5 bases between. Here the CDR3 DNA reads TGTGCCATCAGTGGAGGGACCGGGGAGCTGTTTTTT. Translated: CAISGGTGELFF.

This chain connects TRBV7-6 to TRBJ2-3; 7 bases are a match to TRBD1. The J segment lost 3 bases and the V segment lost 6 bases, leaving 3 bases of the junction unmatched. Germline lookup yields CDR1 SGHVS and CDR2 FNYEAQ. CDR3 length equals 13 residues. CDR3: CASRPTGTDTQYF. The CDR3 nucleotides are TGTGCCAGCAGGCCGACAGGGACAGATACGCAGTATTTT. Filled out from reference TRBV7-6 and TRBJ2-3, the complete variable domain reads GAGVSQSPRYKVTKRGQDVALRCDPISGHVSLYWYRQALGQGPEFLTYFNYEAQQDKSGLPNDRFSAERPEGSISTLTIQRTEQRDSAMYRCASRPTGTDTQYFGPGTRLTVL.

The chain recombines TRBV19 with TRBJ2-7; either TRBD1 or TRBD2 may fit D (7 bases each). Germline loops: CDR1 LNHDA, CDR2 SQIVND (reference sequence). The V end lost 3 bases, the J end lost 6 bases, and 12 bases lay between the germline ends. The CDR3 covers 13 residues. This CDR3 is CASSIIRGGEQYF. The CDR3 coding sequence is TGTGCCAGTAGTATTATCAGGGGGGGCGAGCAGTACTTC.

This clone appeared many times. The genes are TRBV5-1 and TRBJ2-1, with a possible D match to TRBD1 (6 bases). The CDR3 is 15 amino acids. V lost 4 bases and J 4 bases, leaving 15 bases between the germline ends. Germline CDR1 SGHRS, CDR2 YFSETQ. The CDR3 loop reads CASSPHRELYNEQFF. DNA for the CDR3: TGCGCCAGCAGCCCCCACAGGGAGCTTTACAATGAGCAGTTCTTC.

The gene calls are TRBV6-1 and TRBJ2-7; D possibly uses TRBD1 or TRBD2 (5 bases each). V lost 0 bases and J 4 bases, leaving 13 bases between the germline ends. CDR1 is MNHNS and CDR2 is SASEGT in the germline V gene. This CDR3 is built from 15 residues. CDR3 nucleotide sequence: TGTGCCAGCAGTGAAGCTCCGGGACGGGAATACGAGCAGTACTTC. Protein product: CASSEAPGREYEQYF.

This chain connects TRBV10-3 to TRBJ1-2, with TRBD1 identical over 10 bases. This CDR3 region has 15 residues. V lost 3 bases to trimming and J lost 3 bases; unmatched junction nucleotides: 4. The germline CDR1 and CDR2 sequences are ENHRY and SYGVKD. The CDR3 region is CAISEPGQGYYGYTF. In DNA, the CDR3 is TGTGCCATCAGTGAACCGGGACAGGGGTACTATGGCTACACCTTC.

The chain recombines TRBV5-1 with TRBJ2-3; 10 bases align to TRBD2. V trimming: 5 bases; J trimming: 8 bases; junction bases outside the gene matches: 8. The CDR3 sequence is 14 residues long. Germline CDR1 reads SGHRS; CDR2 reads YFSETQ. The CDR3 is CASSDSGGSGTQYF. CDR3 DNA sequence: TGCGCCAGCAGTGATAGCGGGGGGTCAGGTACGCAGTATTTT.

V and J are TRBV10-3 and TRBJ2-7; 7 bases align to TRBD1. This CDR3 has 14 residues. Germline V gene data show CDR1 as ENHRY and CDR2 as SYGVKD. V shed 4 bases and J 7 bases; nucleotides not matched to a gene: 10. CDR3 region: CAISVPGQPREQYF. The DNA for the CDR3 is TGTGCCATCAGTGTGCCGGGACAGCCTAGAGAGCAGTACTTC.